The entry below gives a single T cell receptor (beta chain) sequence along with its context. Its antigen is unknown. This entry is derived from a study of T cells in localized non-small cell lung cancer. Study-wide points: Among the top 100 tumor clones, a median about 57 appeared in adjacent lung.

Germline V lookup: CDR1 MDHEN, CDR2 SYDVKM. The length of the CDR3 is 16 residues. The germline V and J ends were trimmed by 5 bases and 6 bases, with 20 bases remaining between them. Sequenced by immunoSEQ multiplex PCR; TCRdb stores in-frame clones only, minus some. The sample lists a few thousand clones, roughly 30% seen once, with about 9.4% in the top ten. The chain combines TRBV28 with TRBJ2-1; no clear D gene. The sequences come from normal lung tissue next to the tumor, collected before any cancer treatment. The receptor was derived from a female donor over 55 with stage I squamous cell lung carcinoma. The CDR3 here is CASSRPSPLYGNEQFF. The CDR3 nucleotides read TGTGCCAGCAGTCGCCCAAGTCCGCTTTATGGCAATGAGCAGTTCTTC.